Described below is a single TCR beta chain sequence and its context. The sample holds a few counts of this clonotype. The antigen it binds to is not known. Nothing much larger sits one base from this clone, and base qualities are not available. The library came from 5' RACE. TCRdb names Illumina HiSeq 2500 as the instrument used. A second PCR of about 7 to 12 cycles was run with a J-beta primer mix and a sample-barcoded 5' primer. A unique molecular identifier was introduced onto each TCR beta cDNA molecule by a template-switch 5' adaptor carrying 12 random nucleotides. Each sample yielded at least 3 million CDR3-containing paired-end reads. The Mint cDNA synthesis kit, primed by a TRBC-specific oligonucleotide, was used to synthesize first-strand cDNA from all RNA. Following uracil-DNA glycosylase treatment, a first 18-cycle PCR with universal primers M1SS and BC2_uni_R was performed on all cDNA. In the paper's pipeline: Each sample was normalized by randomly selecting 1 million high-quality reads, each carrying a distinct molecular identifier. Reads with shared molecular identifiers were discarded instead of being binned into consensus sequences. CDR3 identification, clonotype clustering and error correction used MiTCR with a Q25 quality threshold and the strictest error-elimination algorithm. A nonparametric unseen species model with Euler transformation was used to estimate a lower bound on total TCR beta diversity. TCRdb passed the public sequencing reads through fastp at Q25 and MiXCR, retaining productive beta sequences. Every CDR3 protein is listed once, alongside the most common genes and DNA of its rows. TCRdb, rather than the study authors, made the V and J calls. Across this sample there are 700,000 to 850,000 distinct CDR3 sequences, with about 55% seen only once. The ten top clones hold 41% of the sample.

The data derive from a study of blood T cells in healthy people across ages (dated by TCRdb to the mid-2010s). In the study overall: In model experiments, template switching captured roughly one uniquely barcoded TCR beta cDNA molecule for every two T cells. Using deep sequencing normalized with unique cDNA molecular identifiers, the study measured how TCR beta repertoire diversity changes with age. Four age groups were formed from the donors: young (average approximately 15 years), middle-aged (approximately 42), aged (62) and long-lived (roughly 88). To avoid experimental bias, donors of different ages were spread randomly across the sequencing lanes. Two additional independent replicas of 1 million unique cDNA reads from the same blood draw were analyzed for two donors (one aged 18 to 30 and one aged 80 or older).

General study outcomes and caveats: Compared with the aged group, more naive CD4+ T cells, fewer expanded clones and increased TCR diversity were shown by the long-lived group, suggesting age selection. The CMV infection status of donors was not known, potentially confounding age-related changes in expanded clonotypes. Observed TCR beta diversity per million T cells fell roughly linearly with age, and a significant reduction was already apparent by age approximately 40. A strong correlation was found between observed TCR beta diversity and the percentage of naive T cells measured by flow cytometry. Conclusive comparison of naive and antigen-experienced compartments was prevented by the profiling of bulk unsorted PBMCs. Estimates of total diversity based on one million sequenced T cells were regarded as lower bounds and as underestimates.

The donors were roughly 39 Caucasian individuals from Russia, aged roughly 6 to 100 years, who were systemically healthy. Each donor gave 8 to 10 milliliters of peripheral blood, drawn into EDTA-treated Vacutainer tubes. Ficoll-Paque density-gradient centrifugation was used to isolate PBMCs, with at least 6 million per sample. Total RNA was extracted from PBMCs with Trizol reagent, with at least 5.5 micrograms obtained per sample. For every donor, flow cytometry on a PBMC aliquot measured the percentage of naive CD45RAhigh/CD27high T cells. The TCR sequence derives from an elderly man in good health. Sequencing was carried out using blood.

The CDR3 reads as follows: CASSPWGQVALGANVLTF. The DNA reads as follows: TGTGCCAGCAGCCCTTGGGGACAGGTGGCCCTCGGGGCCAACGTCCTGACTTTC. In this chain, TRBV7-9 is recombined with TRBJ2-6, and 8 junction bases match TRBD1. The junction shows trimming of 5 bases on V and 4 bases on J, and the gene matches do not reach 13 bases of it. Reading from cysteine to phenylalanine, the CDR3 counts 18 amino acids. Only the CDR3 DNA stays, 54 bases, in frame from base 1. The germline V gene (reference sequence) sets CDR1 to SEHNR and CDR2 to FQNEAQ. Where the CDR3 stops, the reference TRBV7-9 and TRBJ2-6 genes take over; the full variable domain is DTGVSQNPRHKITKRGQNVTFRCDPISEHNRLYWYRQTLGQGPEFLTYFQNEAQLEKSRLLSDRFSAERPKGSFSTLEIQRTEQGDSAMYLCASSPWGQVALGANVLTFGAGSRLTVL.